A selection of T cell receptor beta chains follows, all from one sample in a study of technical replicates of blood from a handful of donors. Generated by immunoSEQ multiplex PCR, the TCRdb table keeps only in-frame clones and is missing some. The sample carries 12,000 or so clones, around 85% recorded once. The sequencing input was PBMCs. All receptors derive from a human donor in good health. The CDR3 runs from the conserved cysteine through the conserved F or W. The D gene is left open where the match is weak. Expanded clones get a size class; other rows say once, few or many, or leave the size out.

TRBV5-1,-,TRBD1,TRBJ2-2,CASRPGTGAGELFF,TGCGCCAGCAGACCCGGGACAGGCGCCGGGGAGCTGTTTTTT
TRBV6-1,-,-,TRBJ2-1,CASSEPERGEQFF,TGTGCCAGCAGTGAACCAGAACGAGGCGAGCAGTTCTTC
TRBV28,-,TRBD1,TRBJ2-2,CASSLSGQGRSNTGELFF,TGTGCCAGCAGTTTATCTGGACAGGGACGTTCGAACACCGGGGAGCTGTTTTTT
TRBV15,few,-,TRBJ2-7,CATSRDRSYEQYF,TGTGCCACCAGCAGAGATCGGTCCTACGAGCAGTACTTC
TRBV19,-,TRBD2,TRBJ2-1,CASRRAGVNYNEQFF,TGTGCCAGTAGACGAGCGGGAGTAAACTACAATGAGCAGTTCTTC
TRBV9,once,TRBD2,TRBJ2-7,CASSVRLAGGPSYEQYF,TGTGCCAGCAGCGTAAGGCTAGCGGGAGGCCCCTCCTACGAGCAGTACTTC
TRBV19,-,TRBD1,TRBJ1-1,CASSMFPGQGRAEAFF,TGTGCCAGTAGTATGTTCCCGGGACAGGGAAGGGCTGAAGCTTTCTTT
TRBV29-1,-,-,TRBJ1-2,CSVQQGAGYTF,TGCAGCGTCCAACAGGGTGCCGGCTACACCTTC
TRBV13,once,TRBD2,TRBJ2-7,CASSSGLAGSYEQYF,TGTGCCAGCAGCTCCGGACTAGCGGGATCCTACGAGCAGTACTTC
TRBV18,-,TRBD1,TRBJ1-5,CASSQTGDEPQHF,TGTGCCAGCTCACAGACAGGGGACGAGCCCCAGCATTTT
TRBV28,-,-,TRBJ2-7,CASSSPMDTYPPYEQYF,TGTGCCAGCAGTTCTCCGATGGACACTTACCCTCCCTACGAGCAGTACTTC
TRBV19,-,TRBD1,TRBJ1-5,CASSPTGGGQPQHF,TGTGCCAGTAGTCCGACAGGGGGGGGTCAGCCCCAGCATTTT
TRBV27,-,TRBD1,TRBJ1-5,CASSLRAGGQPQHF,TGTGCCAGCAGTTTACGGGCAGGGGGTCAGCCCCAGCATTTT
TRBV28,-,TRBD1,TRBJ1-2,CASSSGQGAVGYTF,TGTGCCAGCAGTTCCGGACAGGGGGCGGTTGGCTACACCTTC
TRBV5-1,once,TRBD2,TRBJ2-3,CASSLGEGTDTQYF,TGCGCCAGCAGCTTGGGGGAGGGGACAGATACGCAGTATTTT
TRBV7-9,-,TRBD2,TRBJ2-7,CASTPGGGSVEQYF,TGTGCCAGCACCCCGGGGGGGGGTAGCGTCGAGCAGTACTTC
TRBV5-1,-,TRBD2,TRBJ2-5,CASSRTSGPYQETQYF,TGCGCCAGCAGCCGGACTAGCGGACCTTACCAAGAGACCCAGTACTTC
TRBV19,-,TRBD2,TRBJ2-7,CASSLQEGLAGAIEQYF,TGTGCCAGTAGCCTTCAAGAGGGACTAGCGGGAGCCATCGAGCAGTACTTC
TRBV7-9,once,-,TRBJ1-1,CASSFSTNTEAFF,TGTGCCAGCAGCTTCTCTACGAACACTGAAGCTTTCTTT
TRBV5-8,-,TRBD2,TRBJ2-2,CASSLLSASGSNTGELFF,TGTGCCAGCAGCTTGCTATCGGCTAGCGGGAGCAACACCGGGGAGCTGTTTTTT
TRBV30,-,TRBD2,TRBJ2-3,CAWGSGTSVGDTQYF,TGTGCCTGGGGATCAGGGACTAGCGTTGGGGATACGCAGTATTTT
TRBV27,-,-,TRBJ2-3,CASSSLAAPSTDTQYF,TGTGCCAGCAGTTCCTTAGCGGCACCGAGCACAGATACGCAGTATTTT
TRBV27,-,TRBD1,TRBJ2-5,CASRQTDRGVFETQYF,TGTGCCAGCAGGCAGACGGACAGGGGAGTTTTTGAGACCCAGTACTTC
TRBV5-4,-,-,TRBJ2-2,CASSLAGGQAGELFF,TGTGCCAGCAGCTTGGCCGGGGGGCAGGCCGGGGAGCTGTTTTTT
TRBV10-3,-,-,TRBJ2-3,CAISELQDNKGTDTQYF,TGTGCCATCAGTGAATTACAGGATAACAAGGGTACAGATACGCAGTATTTT
TRBV27,-,TRBD2,TRBJ2-3,CASSLNPGLGMDTQYF,TGTGCCAGCAGTCTGAACCCGGGACTAGGTATGGATACGCAGTATTTT
TRBV10-2,-,-,TRBJ2-7,CASSESTRNPSYEQYF,TGCGCCAGCAGTGAGTCTACCAGGAACCCCTCCTACGAGCAGTACTTC
TRBV6-5,-,-,TRBJ2-1,CASRKTPPGNEQFF,TGTGCCAGCAGAAAAACCCCCCCGGGGAATGAGCAGTTCTTC
TRBV5-1,-,-,TRBJ2-7,CASSATSSGEQYF,TGCGCCAGCAGTGCTACTAGCTCGGGCGAGCAGTACTTC
TRBV5-1,-,-,TRBJ2-1,CASSLGELIPNEQFF,TGCGCCAGCAGCCTCGGGGAGCTAATCCCCAATGAGCAGTTCTTC
TRBV6-1,-,TRBD1,TRBJ1-2,CASSEIGTGAAGYTF,TGTGCCAGCAGTGAAATCGGGACAGGGGCGGCTGGCTACACCTTC
TRBV18,-,-,TRBJ1-1,CASSPPLVNMNTEAFF,TGTGCCAGCTCACCACCGCTAGTTAACATGAACACTGAAGCTTTCTTT
TRBV27,-,-,TRBJ1-4,CASSSRGPQVEKLFF,TGTGCCAGCAGTTCCCGCGGCCCACAGGTTGAAAAACTGTTTTTT
TRBV7-8,-,TRBD2,TRBJ2-3,CASSSRLAGPVDTQYF,TGTGCCAGCAGCTCCCGACTAGCGGGACCCGTAGATACGCAGTATTTT
TRBV2,-,-,TRBJ2-1,CASSVSGNGNEQFF,TGTGCCAGCAGTGTGTCAGGGAACGGGAATGAGCAGTTCTTC
TRBV6-1,-,TRBD1,TRBJ2-5,CASSSRDRGETQYF,TGTGCCAGCAGTTCCCGGGACAGGGGAGAGACCCAGTACTTC
TRBV25-1,-,-,TRBJ1-4,CASSEGGAGEKLFF,TGTGCCAGCAGTGAAGGAGGGGCTGGTGAAAAACTGTTTTTT
TRBV9,-,-,TRBJ2-7,CASSSGSSYEQYF,TGTGCCAGCAGTTCCGGGAGTTCCTACGAGCAGTACTTC
TRBV30,-,TRBD1,TRBJ2-1,CAWTGQGDIEQFF,TGTGCCTGGACCGGACAGGGGGACATTGAGCAGTTCTTC
TRBV7-9,-,TRBD1,TRBJ2-5,CASSPPVGQGAEETQYF,TGTGCCAGCAGCCCCCCCGTCGGGCAGGGGGCCGAAGAGACCCAGTACTTC
TRBV28,few,TRBD1,TRBJ1-5,CASSPDSGQGVQPQHF,TGTGCCAGCAGTCCGGATTCGGGACAGGGCGTTCAGCCCCAGCATTTT
TRBV11-3,once,TRBD2,TRBJ2-5,CASSLGETSGSGETQYF,TGTGCCAGCAGCTTAGGGGAGACTAGCGGGAGTGGAGAGACCCAGTACTTC
TRBV10-2,-,TRBD2,TRBJ2-3,CASSESIDGLAGGFIADTQYF,TGCGCCAGCAGTGAGTCAATTGACGGACTAGCGGGAGGGTTCATCGCAGATACGCAGTATTTT
TRBV11-2,-,TRBD2,TRBJ2-7,CASSWDYYEQYF,TGTGCCAGCAGCTGGGACTACTACGAGCAGTACTTC
TRBV29-1,-,-,TRBJ2-1,CSVGSMNFNEQFF,TGCAGCGTTGGGAGTATGAATTTCAATGAGCAGTTCTTC
TRBV6-5,-,-,TRBJ1-1,CATAPGLAFPTEAFF,TGTGCCACCGCTCCGGGGTTGGCGTTTCCCACTGAAGCTTTCTTT
TRBV20-1,-,-,TRBJ1-1,CKEPDKKAFF,TGCAAGGAGCCCGATAAAAAAGCTTTCTTT
TRBV11-3,-,TRBD2,TRBJ2-3,CASSPGLVPDTQYF,TGTGCCAGCAGCCCCGGACTAGTCCCAGATACGCAGTATTTT
TRBV2,-,TRBD2,TRBJ2-7,CASSNQLAVRYEQYF,TGTGCCAGCAGTAATCAACTAGCGGTAAGGTACGAGCAGTACTTC
TRBV7-9,few,-,TRBJ2-5,CASSLSETQYF,TGTGCCAGCAGCTTATCGGAGACCCAGTACTTC